This entry describes one T cell receptor (beta chain). These data belong to a study of blood T cell repertoires in COVID-19. Study in general: COVID-19 samples from acute and convalescent phases originated in the United States, Italy and Spain. Sources were T cells, B-cell-depleted T cells, or PBMCs; the material itself was cDNA or gDNA.

In the source study's methods: For nucleated cells, counts were estimated from reference gene primer amplification. This table comes from immunoSEQ multiplex PCR, and its TCRdb copy is limited to in-frame clones, with some not included. V and J calls and clone size come straight from that table; D and trimming were deduced from the DNA. This table has under 35,000 clones, about 87% appearing once. The clonotype was recovered from a human donor in a cohort sampled during active COVID-19. Source material: peripheral blood.

The CDR3 here is CASSLRGGEAGELFF. CDR3 DNA: TGTGCCAGCAGCCTAAGGGGTGGGGAGGCCGGGGAGCTGTTTTTT. V gene TRBV6-6 combines with J gene TRBJ2-2, with D maybe TRBD2 (6 bases). With 6 bases removed from V and 6 bases from J, the gap between germline ends came to 17 bases. The CDR3 contains 15 residues. CDR1 is MNHNY, CDR2 SVGAGI, per germline (reference sequence).